Described below is a single TCR beta chain sequence and its context. The data are from a study of T cells in localized non-small cell lung cancer. The CDR3 runs to 14 residues. Germline values: CDR1 SGHDN, CDR2 FVKESK. V lost 4 bases and J lost 5, with 15 bases in between. Produced via immunoSEQ multiplex PCR; TCRdb's table is partial and in-frame only. Of about 82,000 clones listed, less than 85% are singletons. The TCR originated in a man aged 40 to 70 with stage II squamous cell lung carcinoma. Sequenced here: PBMCs, sampled before any cancer treatment. The V call is TRBV14, the J call TRBJ2-7; D gene ambiguous. The CDR3 region has the DNA TGTGCCAGCAGCCCGAACGTCGTGGCCCACGAGCAGTACTTC. Translation: CASSPNVVAHEQYF.